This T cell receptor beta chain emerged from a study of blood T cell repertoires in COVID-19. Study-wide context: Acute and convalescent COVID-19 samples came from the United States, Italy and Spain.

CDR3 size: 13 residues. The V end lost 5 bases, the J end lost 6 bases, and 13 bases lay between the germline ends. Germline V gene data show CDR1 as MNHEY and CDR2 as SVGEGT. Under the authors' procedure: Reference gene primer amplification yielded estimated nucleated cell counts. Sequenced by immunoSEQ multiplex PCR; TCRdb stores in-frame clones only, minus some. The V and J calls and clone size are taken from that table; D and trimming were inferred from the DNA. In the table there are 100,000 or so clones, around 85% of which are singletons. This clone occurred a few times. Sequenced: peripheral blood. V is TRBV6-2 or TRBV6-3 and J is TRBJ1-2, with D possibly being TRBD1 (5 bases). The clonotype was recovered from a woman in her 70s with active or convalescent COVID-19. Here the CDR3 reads CASSRQGINGYTF. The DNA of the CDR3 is TGTGCCAGCAGTCGGCAGGGAATAAATGGCTACACCTTC.